A single T cell receptor (beta chain) is shown here with its context. Its specificity is not known. The CDR3 end falls 3 residues outside the read, so it is completed with the germline J gene. This sample was taken from a study of Tregs in tolerant kidney transplant recipients. Findings and limits, study-wide: Expanding Tregs on activated donor B cells appeared to best identify donor-specific TCRbeta clones.

V lost 5 bases, J lost 3 bases, and 10 bases lay in between. The CDR3 has 12 amino acids. Germline CDR1 reads SQVTM; CDR2 reads ANQGSEA. Clones were sequenced by immunoSEQ multiplex PCR, and TCRdb holds only the in-frame ones, with some missing. The repertoire table contains 14,000 or so clones. Recipients received nonmyeloablative bone marrow transplants from related graft donors, with transient mixed chimerism. Unstimulated Tregs (CD4+CD25+CD127-) and CD4+CD25- non-Tregs were sorted from PBMCs. The sequence was collected from a human patient who received a combined kidney and bone marrow transplant. Certain T cells may be donor cells from the graft. J is TRBJ1-2 and V is TRBV29-1; TRBD1 might be the D (6 bases). This specimen was CD8+ T cells from blood (PBMCs), taken 6 months after the transplant. The covered CDR3 bases are TGCAGCGTTCGGGCAGGGGACTATGGC. Translation gives CSVRAGDYG. The full CDR3 reads CSVRAGDYGYTF.